This TCR beta chain was recorded in a study of beta chain features in type 1 diabetes (dated by TCRdb to about 2018). Regarding the research as a whole: No differences in mean age, gender distribution, total cell number or subset yield were found between patients and healthy donors. A total of over 95,000,000 sorted cells were examined across all samples, and RNA yield correlated strongly with the number of cells per subset. The study compared the TCRB repertoires of sorted circulating CD4+ T cell subsets in recently diagnosed type 1 diabetes patients with those in matched healthy donors. Naive and central memory subsets were obtained from all 30 or so donors, but regulatory and stem cell-like memory subsets were isolated from only 8 patients and roughly 8 healthy donors.

Study-wide findings and limitations: At VDJ recombination sites, type 1 diabetes patients had fewer insertions and more deleted nucleotides, which implies abnormalities in thymic rearrangement. In all four CD4+ subsets, TCRB CDR3 length was moderately but significantly shorter in type 1 diabetes patients. Only small numbers of individuals were included in the HLA sub-analyses, which left unresolved whether HLA type had any influence on TCRB rearrangement. Naive, central memory and regulatory TCRB repertoires appeared to be more alike among patients than among healthy donors. Shorter templates might be favored by PCR, yet because patient and control samples were amplified and corrected together, any such skew would affect both groups equally. Sequencing cDNA rather than genomic DNA could over-represent highly expressing activated cells, although activation and CD3 levels did not differ between groups.

A single peripheral blood draw of around 120 mL on average was collected from each donor into heparinised tubes. Naive, central memory, regulatory and stem cell-like memory CD4+ T cells were sorted on a BD FACSAria II using a panel including CD45RO, CCR7, CD25, CD127, CD95 and CD27. Purity was above 98% for every sorted population. Right away, PBMCs were isolated by Lymphoprep density gradient centrifugation and were stained directly, with no culture step. So that batch effects would be minimized, each experiment stained and sorted samples in pairs, pairing one healthy donor with one patient. As for this clone: There is no known antigen for this receptor. Base-call qualities are not available, and no considerably larger clone is one nucleotide away.

The entire isolated RNA was reverse transcribed using the High Capacity cDNA Reverse Transcription Kit, and thus expressed TCRB transcripts were sequenced. Naive, central memory and regulatory T cell samples underwent deep immunoSEQ sequencing, averaging around 4 million total reads per sample. Sorted cells were lysed in RLT buffer and RNA was extracted with DNase-treated RNeasy Micro or Mini kits, depending on cell number. Each cell subset was processed separately to prevent cross-contamination, with patient and healthy donor samples processed together. Using the immunoSEQ multiplex PCR, TCRB sequences were amplified from cDNA into 87-bp fragments spanning the CDR3 region. Amplicons were sequenced on the Illumina HiSeq platform. Processing in the source paper ran as follows. PCR bias was corrected computationally using synthetic template baselines, and reads within Hamming distance 2 were collapsed, with unmergeable singletons discarded. By aligning reads against IMGT, V, D and J genes, CDR3 length, and insertions or deletions at six rearrangement sites were assigned. Within each subset, clonotype counts were normalized to the number of sorted cells before true diversity and Gini coefficients were calculated with the tcR R package. The overlap coefficient, calculated on TCRB nucleotide sequences, was used to quantify repertoire sharing. The table comes from immuneACCESS by way of TCRdb, which keeps in-frame sequences with V and J called. Part of the clones is missing from these tables; in studies checked, under half for an unresolved V gene and the rest for unknown reasons. V and J calls and clone size are copied from that table; D and trimming were computed from the DNA. The sample yields 150,000 or so clones; nearly 50% were counted once. The top ten clonotypes cover under 0.45% of the sample.

At the junction V is shortened by 0 bases and J by 11 bases, with 10 bases in between. In the germline V gene, CDR1 corresponds to MDHEN and CDR2 to SYDVKM. The CDR3 runs 12 residues from the cysteine to the phenylalanine. The entry retains the CDR3 DNA only, 36 bases that are in frame from base 1. Sequencing was done on a sample of Tregs from blood. The cell subset or site label of this sample denotes: regulatory CD4+ T cells. This TCR derives from a man aged 18-30 years in good health. The rearrangement combines TRBV28 with TRBJ1-1, with a tentative D gene TRBD1 over 5 matching bases. In nucleotides, the sequence is TGTGCCAGCAGTTTATGGCTCCGGGGGGCTTTCTTT. This is translated as CASSLWLRGAFF.